The 3 T cell receptor beta chains reported below all come from one sample, sequenced in a study of blood T cell repertoires in COVID-19. Only in-frame clones appear in the TCRdb table, and some are missing; sequencing was by immunoSEQ multiplex PCR. Among 140,000 to 150,000 clones listed, approximately 89% were seen once. The source material was peripheral blood. Every receptor here comes from a woman aged 50 to 60 with acute or convalescent COVID-19.

V usage is TRBV5-1 and J usage is TRBJ2-7; D is uncertain. The CDR3 totals 14 residues. V dropped 0 bases and J dropped 2 bases, with 9 bases sitting between them. CDR1 is SGHRS and CDR2 is YFSETQ in the germline V gene. DNA of the CDR3: TGCGCCAGCAGCTTGGTTGGGCAGACCTACGAGCAGTACTTC. Translated: CASSLVGQTYEQYF.

The J gene is TRBJ2-1, the V gene TRBV5-1; TRBD1 might be the D (5 bases). V lost 0 bases and J lost 0, with 10 bases in between. The germline gives CDR1 SGHRS, CDR2 YFSETQ. The CDR3 extends over 16 amino acids. CDR3 nucleotides: TGCGCCAGCAGCTTGGAAGGGGCCCCCTCCTACAATGAGCAGTTCTTC. As protein: CASSLEGAPSYNEQFF.

This clone has just a few counts. The chain combines TRBV28 with TRBJ1-1; TRBD1 aligns across 9 bases. The CDR3 is made up of 12 amino acids. J gave up 11 bases and V 4 bases, and 5 bases lay outside the gene matches. The germline gives CDR1 MDHEN, CDR2 SYDVKM. The CDR3 here is CASSWDRAMAFF. Written as DNA, the CDR3 is TGTGCCAGCAGTTGGGACAGGGCTATGGCTTTCTTT.